The 6 T cell receptor beta chains given below trace back to one sample, sequenced in a study of T cells in Graves' hyperthyroidism and ophthalmopathy. RNA transcripts served as the template for amplifying TCR beta CDR3 regions. Using the HTBI primer set, a first-round RT-PCR was run on the TCR CDR3. TCRdb independently ran MiXCR on the multiplex PCR reads; one entry per CDR3 protein. Among 650,000 to 700,000 distinct CDR3 sequences listed, around 16% were seen once. Sequencing used blood. These receptors came from a man aged 50-59 years with Graves' hyperthyroidism.

This clonotype was observed many times. This chain uses TRBV3-1 with TRBJ2-1, with a possible D match to TRBD2 (6 bases). The CDR3 loop spans 15 amino acids. V lost 1 base, J lost 5 bases, and 12 bases lay in between. Germline CDR1 is LGHDT and CDR2 is YNNKEL (reference sequence). CDR3 DNA: TGTGCCAGCAGCCAAGTTGTACTAGCCCACAATGAGCAGTTCTTC. As protein: CASSQVVLAHNEQFF.

This clonotype occurred many times. V gene TRBV5-1 combines with J gene TRBJ1-1; D perhaps matches TRBD1 (5 bases). V lost 7 bases to trimming and J lost 1 base, with 11 bases between them. Per the germline V gene, CDR1 is SGHRS and CDR2 is YFSETQ. The CDR3 runs 13 residues. The CDR3 is CASGRTGNTEAFF. The CDR3 DNA is TGCGCCAGCGGTCGAACAGGGAACACTGAAGCTTTCTTT.

This clonotype was observed at least ten times. The chain uses TRBV6-6 and TRBJ1-1; D is possibly TRBD1 (6 bases). The V end lost 2 bases, the J end lost 0 bases, and 13 bases lay between the germline ends. The CDR3 loop spans 16 amino acids. Germline CDR1 MNHNY, CDR2 SVGAGI (reference sequence). The CDR3 loop reads CASSYAGASMNTEAFF. For the CDR3, the DNA is TGTGCCAGCAGTTACGCAGGGGCGTCCATGAACACTGAAGCTTTCTTT.

This clonotype was observed a few times. The chain joins TRBV7-3 to TRBJ2-2; D is unclear. Germline V CDR1 and CDR2: SGHTA, FQGTGA. V was trimmed by 4 bases and J by 1 base, leaving 4 bases between them. CDR3 length: 13 amino acids. The CDR3 reads CASSYVNTGELFF. Written as DNA, the CDR3 is TGTGCCAGCAGCTACGTGAACACCGGGGAGCTGTTTTTT.

This clonotype was observed at least ten times. The chain has TRBV24-1 and TRBJ1-2, with 12 bases that match TRBD1. The germline V gene has CDR1 KGHDR and CDR2 SFDVKD. There are 16 residues in the CDR3. Trimming cost V 2 bases and J 3 bases; bases outside gene matches: 3. CDR3 sequence (DNA): TGTGCCACCAGTGATTCCGGGACAGGGGGCGACTATGGCTACACCTTC. It encodes CATSDSGTGGDYGYTF.

This clonotype came up a few times. The genes are TRBV28 and TRBJ2-3, with 10 bases fitting TRBD2. In germline, CDR1 is MDHEN, CDR2 SYDVKM. J lost 5 bases, V lost 6 bases, and 14 bases had no gene match. CDR3 length equals 17 residues. CDR3 residues: CASSPPSAGGRRDTQYF. The CDR3 DNA is TGTGCCAGCAGCCCACCCTCAGCGGGAGGGCGTAGAGATACGCAGTATTTT.